This T cell receptor (beta chain) was observed in a study of CXCR3-negative and CXCR3-positive naive CD8 T cells. Study observations and caveats: In CXCR3-positive naive cells, the TRB CDR3s were more hydrophobic than in CXCR3-negative naive cells.

In the case of this clonotype: Its antigen is unidentified.

The germline gives CDR1 SEHNR, CDR2 FQNEAQ (reference sequence). The CDR3 is made up of 14 amino acids. TRB cDNA was prepared as libraries by UMI-labeled 5' RACE. TCRdb reanalyzed the 5' RACE reads and collapses them to one entry per CDR3 protein, without DNA. This table lists some 54,000 distinct CDR3 sequences. This sequence joins TRBV7-9 and TRBJ1-5; TCRdb lists TRBD1, though no DNA is available to test this call. Sequenced input: naive CXCR3+ CD8+ T cells from blood. As for subset: CD45RO-CCR7+CD27+CD95- naive CD8+ T cells expressing CXCR3 (TNR3+). The TCR sequence derives from a human donor in good health. Some clones in this sample may be carry-over from other donors' samples. CDR3 loop: CASSFQGAIQPQHF.